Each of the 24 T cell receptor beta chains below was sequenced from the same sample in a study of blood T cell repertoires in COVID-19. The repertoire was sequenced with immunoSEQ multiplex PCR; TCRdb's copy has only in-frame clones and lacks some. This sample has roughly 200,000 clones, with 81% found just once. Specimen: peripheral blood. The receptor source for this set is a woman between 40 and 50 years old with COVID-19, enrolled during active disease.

The CDR3 here is CASSEDYREKYYGYTF. The CDR3, as DNA: TGTGCCAGCAGTGAAGATTACAGGGAGAAGTACTATGGCTACACCTTC. The chain uses TRBV6-1 and TRBJ1-2, with a tentative D call TRBD1 (6 bases). The V gene lost 1 base and the J gene lost 3 bases, with 15 bases spanning the gap. CDR3 length: 16 amino acids. The germline V gene encodes CDR1 MNHNS and CDR2 SASEGT.

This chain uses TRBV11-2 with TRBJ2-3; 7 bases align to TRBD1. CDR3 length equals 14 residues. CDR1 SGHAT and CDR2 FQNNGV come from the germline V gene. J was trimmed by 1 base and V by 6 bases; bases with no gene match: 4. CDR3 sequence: CASRRTGGTDTQYF. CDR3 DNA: TGTGCCAGCAGAAGGACAGGTGGCACAGATACGCAGTATTTT.

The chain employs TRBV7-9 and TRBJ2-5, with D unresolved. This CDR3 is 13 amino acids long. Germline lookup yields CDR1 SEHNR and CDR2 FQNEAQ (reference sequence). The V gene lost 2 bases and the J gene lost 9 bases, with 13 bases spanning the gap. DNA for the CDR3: TGTGCCAGCAGCTTACCGCCTAAGATGGCCCAGTACTTC. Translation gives CASSLPPKMAQYF.

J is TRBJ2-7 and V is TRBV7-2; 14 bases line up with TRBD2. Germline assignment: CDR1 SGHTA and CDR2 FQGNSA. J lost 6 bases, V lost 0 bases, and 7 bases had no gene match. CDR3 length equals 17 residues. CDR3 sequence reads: CASSLAPGLAGAPEQYF. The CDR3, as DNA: TGTGCCAGCAGCTTAGCCCCGGGACTAGCGGGAGCCCCCGAGCAGTACTTC.

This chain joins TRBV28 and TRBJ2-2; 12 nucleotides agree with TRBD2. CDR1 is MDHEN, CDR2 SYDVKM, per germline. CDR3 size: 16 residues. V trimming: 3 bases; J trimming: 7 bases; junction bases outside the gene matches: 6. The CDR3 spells CASSFPSGGANGELFF. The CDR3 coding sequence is TGTGCCAGCAGTTTCCCTAGCGGGGGGGCTAACGGGGAGCTGTTTTTT.

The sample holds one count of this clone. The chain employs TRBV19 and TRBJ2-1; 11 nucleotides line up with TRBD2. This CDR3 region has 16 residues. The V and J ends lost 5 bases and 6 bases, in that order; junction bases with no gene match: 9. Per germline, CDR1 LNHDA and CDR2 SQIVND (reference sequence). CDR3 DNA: TGTGCCAGTAGTTCCCCTAGCGGGGGGTCATTCAATGAGCAGTTCTTC. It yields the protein CASSSPSGGSFNEQFF. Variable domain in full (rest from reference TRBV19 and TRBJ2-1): DGGITQSPKYLFRKEGQNVTLSCEQNLNHDAMYWYRQDPGQGLRLIYYSQIVNDFQKGDIAEGYSVSREKKESFPLTVTSAQKNPTAFYLCASSSPSGGSFNEQFFGPGTRLTVL.

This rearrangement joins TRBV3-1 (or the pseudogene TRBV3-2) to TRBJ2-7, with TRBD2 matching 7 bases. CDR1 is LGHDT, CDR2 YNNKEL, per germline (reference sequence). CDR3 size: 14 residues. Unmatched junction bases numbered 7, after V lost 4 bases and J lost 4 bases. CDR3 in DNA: TGTGCCAGCAGCCCCCTGGGGGGGGTGTACGAGCAGTACTTC. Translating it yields CASSPLGGVYEQYF.

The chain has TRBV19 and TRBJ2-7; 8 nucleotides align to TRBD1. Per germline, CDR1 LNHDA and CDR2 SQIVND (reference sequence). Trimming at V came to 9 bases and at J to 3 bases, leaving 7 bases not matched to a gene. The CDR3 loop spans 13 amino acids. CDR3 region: CARRGQEHYEQYF. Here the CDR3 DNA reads TGTGCCAGACGGGGACAGGAACACTACGAGCAGTACTTC.

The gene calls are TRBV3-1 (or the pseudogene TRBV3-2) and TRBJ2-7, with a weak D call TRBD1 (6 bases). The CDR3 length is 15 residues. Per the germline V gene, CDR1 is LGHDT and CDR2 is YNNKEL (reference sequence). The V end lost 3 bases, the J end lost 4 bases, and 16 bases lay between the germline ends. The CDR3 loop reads CASSQVPGTNYEQYF. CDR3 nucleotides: TGTGCCAGCAGCCAGGTCCCAGGGACAAATTACGAGCAGTACTTC.

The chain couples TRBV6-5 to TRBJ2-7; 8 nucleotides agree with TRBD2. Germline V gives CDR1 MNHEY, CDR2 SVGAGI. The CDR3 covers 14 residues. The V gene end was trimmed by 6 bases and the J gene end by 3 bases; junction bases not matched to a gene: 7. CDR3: CASSPGTRLYEQYF. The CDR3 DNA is TGTGCCAGCAGCCCCGGGACTAGACTCTACGAGCAGTACTTC.

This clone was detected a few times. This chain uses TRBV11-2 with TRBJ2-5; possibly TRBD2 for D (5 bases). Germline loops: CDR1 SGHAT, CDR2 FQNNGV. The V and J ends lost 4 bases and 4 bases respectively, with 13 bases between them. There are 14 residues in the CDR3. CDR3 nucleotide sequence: TGTGCCAGCAGCTCCCCGGGGAGCGGAGAGACCCAGTACTTC. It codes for CASSSPGSGETQYF.

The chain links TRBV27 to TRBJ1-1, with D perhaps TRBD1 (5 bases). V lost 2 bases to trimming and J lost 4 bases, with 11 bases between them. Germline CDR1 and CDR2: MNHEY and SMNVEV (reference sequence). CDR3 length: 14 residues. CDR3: CASSLTGVGTEAFF. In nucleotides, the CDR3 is TGTGCCAGCAGTTTAACGGGGGTTGGCACTGAAGCTTTCTTT.

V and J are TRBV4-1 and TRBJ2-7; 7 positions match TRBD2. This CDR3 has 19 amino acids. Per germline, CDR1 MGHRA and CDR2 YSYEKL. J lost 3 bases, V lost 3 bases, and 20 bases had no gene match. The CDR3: CASSHQGLCSPPPLYEQYV. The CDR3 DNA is TGCGCCAGCAGCCATCAGGGACTATGTTCCCCCCCTCCCCTCTACGAGCAGTACGTC.

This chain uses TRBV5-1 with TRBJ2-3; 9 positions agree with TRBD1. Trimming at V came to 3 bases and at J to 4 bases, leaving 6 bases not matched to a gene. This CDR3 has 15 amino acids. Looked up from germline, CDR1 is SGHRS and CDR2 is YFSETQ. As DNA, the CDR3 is TGCGCCAGCAGCTACCGGGACAGGGAGGCAGATACGCAGTATTTT. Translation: CASSYRDREADTQYF.

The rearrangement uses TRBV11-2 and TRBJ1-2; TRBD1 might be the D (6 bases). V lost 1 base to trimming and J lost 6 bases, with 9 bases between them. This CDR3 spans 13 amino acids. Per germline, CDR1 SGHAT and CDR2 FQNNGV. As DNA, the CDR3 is TGTGCCAGCAGCTTAGGGGACATGAATGGCTACACCTTC. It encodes CASSLGDMNGYTF.

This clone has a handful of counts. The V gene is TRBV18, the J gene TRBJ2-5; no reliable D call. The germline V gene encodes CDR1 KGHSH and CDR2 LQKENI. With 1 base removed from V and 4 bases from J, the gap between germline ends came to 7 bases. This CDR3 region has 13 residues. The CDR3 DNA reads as TGTGCCAGCTCACCACGCACGGGAGAGACCCAGTACTTC. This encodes CASSPRTGETQYF.

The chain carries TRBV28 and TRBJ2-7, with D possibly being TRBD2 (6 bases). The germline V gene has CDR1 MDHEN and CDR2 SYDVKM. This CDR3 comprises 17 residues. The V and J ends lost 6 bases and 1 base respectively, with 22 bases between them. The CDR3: CASSTLLGGRNSYEQYF. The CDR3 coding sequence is TGTGCCAGCAGCACCCTCCTGGGGGGACGGAATTCCTACGAGCAGTACTTC.

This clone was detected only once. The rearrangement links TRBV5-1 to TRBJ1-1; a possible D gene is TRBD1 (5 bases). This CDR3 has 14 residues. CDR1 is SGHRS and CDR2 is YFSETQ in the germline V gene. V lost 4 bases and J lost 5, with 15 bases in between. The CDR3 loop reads CASSPAAKGTEAFF. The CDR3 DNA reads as TGCGCCAGCAGCCCCGCGGCTAAGGGGACTGAAGCTTTCTTT.

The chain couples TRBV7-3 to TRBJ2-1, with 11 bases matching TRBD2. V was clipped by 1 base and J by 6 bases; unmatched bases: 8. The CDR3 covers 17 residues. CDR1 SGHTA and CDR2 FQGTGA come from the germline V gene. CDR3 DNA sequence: TGTGCCAGCAGCTTAAACGCGATTAGCGGGAGGGCCAATGAGCAGTTCTTC. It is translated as CASSLNAISGRANEQFF.

The CDR3 sequence: CATSDPRQGSGELFF. The CDR3 nucleotides are TGTGCCACCAGTGACCCAAGACAGGGGTCCGGGGAGCTGTTTTTT. V usage is TRBV24-1 and J usage is TRBJ2-2, with 8 bases identical to TRBD1. The CDR3 length is 15 residues. The germline gives CDR1 KGHDR, CDR2 SFDVKD. V gave up 4 bases and J gave up 6 bases; unmatched junction bases: 6.

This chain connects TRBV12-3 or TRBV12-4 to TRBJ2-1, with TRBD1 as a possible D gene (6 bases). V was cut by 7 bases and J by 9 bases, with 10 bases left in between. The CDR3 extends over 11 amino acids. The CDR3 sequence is CASTGRGEQFF. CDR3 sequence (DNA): TGTGCCAGCACCGGCAGGGGTGAGCAGTTCTTC.

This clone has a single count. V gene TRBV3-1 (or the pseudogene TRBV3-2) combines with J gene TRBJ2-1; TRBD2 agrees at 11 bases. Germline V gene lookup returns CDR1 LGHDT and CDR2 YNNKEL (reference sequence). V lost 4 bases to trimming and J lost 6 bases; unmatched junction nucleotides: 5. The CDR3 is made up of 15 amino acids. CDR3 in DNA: TGTGCCAGCAGCCCCGGACTAGCGGGTCTCAATGAGCAGTTCTTC. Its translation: CASSPGLAGLNEQFF.

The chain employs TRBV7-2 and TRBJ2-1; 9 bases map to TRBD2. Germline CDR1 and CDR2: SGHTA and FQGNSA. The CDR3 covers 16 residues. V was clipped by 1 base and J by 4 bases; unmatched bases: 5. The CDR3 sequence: CASSLVSAGGYNEQFF. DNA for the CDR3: TGTGCCAGCAGCTTAGTCTCAGCGGGGGGATACAATGAGCAGTTCTTC.

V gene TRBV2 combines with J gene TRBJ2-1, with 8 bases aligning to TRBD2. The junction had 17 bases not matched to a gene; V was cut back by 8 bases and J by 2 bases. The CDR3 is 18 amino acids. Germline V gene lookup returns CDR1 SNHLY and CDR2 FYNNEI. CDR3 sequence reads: CASHGEELLADTYNEQFF. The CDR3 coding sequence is TGTGCCAGCCACGGGGAGGAACTACTAGCGGACACCTACAATGAGCAGTTCTTC.